Presented here are 16 T cell receptor beta chains from one specimen sequenced in a study of T-cell reconstitution after alpha-beta-depleted transplantation in children (dated by TCRdb to about 2016). The library was built by means of PCR. Instrument on record: Illumina HiSeq 2500. Molecular barcoding was employed in the preparation of TCR libraries, with unique molecular identifiers being used to normalize TCRbeta repertoire quantification. Starting from the raw public reads, TCRdb applied fastp trimming at Q25, assembled clones with MiXCR and retained in-frame beta chains. Duplicate CDR3 protein sequences are folded into a single record with the most common DNA and genes. The sample includes 600,000 to 700,000 distinct CDR3 sequences, with less than 15% observed a single time. The top ten constitute around 0.8% of the sample. What the treatment or condition label conveys for this sample: allogeneic hematopoietic cell transplantation with graft depleted of TCRalphabeta T cells and CD19 B cells.

Sequences were derived from PBMCs, sampled before TCRalphabeta/CD19-depleted stem cell transplant. The receptors were gathered from a girl aged 2 to 9 with congenital amegakaryocytic thrombocytopenia, due to receive a stem cell transplant.

The J gene is TRBJ2-5, the V gene TRBV5-1; 12 positions agree with TRBD2. CDR3 length: 16 residues. Germline trimming cut 3 bases from V and 5 bases from J; bases unmatched to any gene: 8. CDR1 and CDR2 (germline): SGHRS, YFSETQ. This chain's CDR3 is CASSSLAGGSEETQYF. The CDR3 bases are TGCGCCAGCAGCTCCCTAGCGGGAGGGTCGGAGGAGACCCAGTACTTC.

This clonotype appeared a single time. This could be a read error, since a much larger clone is one nucleotide away. The rearrangement uses TRBV12-3 or TRBV12-4 and TRBJ1-2; no firm D call. This CDR3 is built from 15 residues. V shed 0 bases and J shed 0 bases, with 8 bases lying between them. The CDR3 loop is CASSLARGTNYGYTF. In nucleotides, the CDR3 is TGTGCCAGCAGTTTAGCACGAGGAACTAACTATGGCTACACCTTC.

This clonotype was seen only a few times. This sequence joins TRBV6-5 and TRBJ1-2; tentative D call: TRBD1 (5 bases). The germline V gene has CDR1 MNHEY and CDR2 SVGAGI. Between the trimmed V and J ends, which lost 5 bases and 6 bases, there was a span of 13 bases. This CDR3 region has 13 residues. The DNA for the CDR3 is TGTGCCAGCAGTCATACTCAGACAGATGGCTACACCTTC. This gives the protein CASSHTQTDGYTF.

The chain combines TRBV27 with TRBJ2-1; 9 bases agree with TRBD2. Trimming at V came to 6 bases and at J to 9 bases, leaving 9 bases not matched to a gene. The CDR3 covers 14 residues. Germline assignment: CDR1 MNHEY and CDR2 SMNVEV (reference sequence). The CDR3 here is CASSPLAGVSEQFF. As DNA, the CDR3 is TGTGCCAGCAGCCCCTTAGCGGGAGTCTCTGAGCAGTTCTTC.

This clonotype was recorded at least ten times. V usage is TRBV5-1 and J usage is TRBJ2-3; maybe TRBD2 (6 bases). Germline loops: CDR1 SGHRS, CDR2 YFSETQ. This CDR3 has 14 residues. Deletions cut 4 bases from V and 1 base from J, with 10 bases between. The CDR3 region is CASSPGAGTDTQYF. The CDR3 nucleotides read TGCGCCAGCAGCCCGGGAGCCGGCACAGATACGCAGTATTTT.

J is TRBJ2-5 and V is TRBV25-1; a weak D match, TRBD2 (5 bases). Per the germline V gene, CDR1 is MGHDK and CDR2 is SYGVNS. Trimming shortened V by 2 bases and J by 4 bases, and 14 bases separated the two germline ends. This CDR3 spans 15 amino acids. The CDR3 nucleotides read TGTGCCAGCAGTGAAACACCTAGCCGGGGAGAGACCCAGTACTTC. Encoded protein: CASSETPSRGETQYF.

V usage is TRBV15 and J usage is TRBJ2-7; 11 bases are shared with TRBD2. Germline assignment: CDR1 LNHNV and CDR2 YYDKDF (reference sequence). The CDR3 totals 15 residues. V trimming: 2 bases; J trimming: 3 bases; junction bases outside the gene matches: 3. The CDR3 DNA sequence: TGTGCCACCAGCAGACGCCTAGCGGGAGGCTACGAGCAGTACTTC. It is translated as CATSRRLAGGYEQYF.

About this clonotype itself: Germline is not matched at one junction end, which may reflect a read error. The gene calls are TRBV12-3 or TRBV12-4 and TRBJ2-2; possible D gene TRBD2, 6 bases. There are 14 residues in the CDR3. CDR3 sequence (DNA): TGTGCCAGCAAGAATACCGGACGGACCGGGGGGCTGTTTTTT. This gives the protein CASKNTGRTGGLFF.

This clonotype was counted many times. The chain couples TRBV20-1 to TRBJ2-7; D not certain. V dropped 1 base and J dropped 3 bases, with 13 bases sitting between them. The CDR3 contains 14 residues. Germline assignment: CDR1 DFQATT and CDR2 SNEGSKA (reference sequence). This CDR3 reads CSARVTLRDYEQYF. CDR3 nucleotide sequence: TGCAGTGCTAGAGTGACTCTACGTGACTACGAGCAGTACTTC.

This clonotype was picked up a small number of times. The rearrangement links TRBV30 to TRBJ2-7, with a weak D call TRBD2 (7 bases). This CDR3 contains 13 residues. Trimming pared 3 bases from V and 2 bases from J, leaving 11 bases between. Germline V lookup: CDR1 GTSNPN, CDR2 SVGIG (reference sequence). The CDR3 DNA reads as TGTGCCTGGAGCAGCGGGACAACCTACGAGCAGTACTTC. Translated, it gives CAWSSGTTYEQYF.

This clonotype was seen ten or more times. The CDR3 sequence is CASSPTSDNEQFF. The CDR3 nucleotides are TGTGCCAGCAGCCCTACTAGCGACAATGAGCAGTTCTTC. This rearrangement joins TRBV12-3 or TRBV12-4 to TRBJ2-1; TRBD2 agrees at 7 bases. Trimming took 6 bases from V and 5 from J; bases not matched to a gene: 4. The CDR3 has 13 residues.

This clonotype was seen at least ten times. The chain is built from TRBV7-2 and TRBJ2-1; 9 nucleotides align to TRBD2. After removal of 7 bases from V and 8 bases from J, the junction contained 6 bases not matched to a gene. Looked up from germline, CDR1 is SGHTA and CDR2 is FQGNSA. This CDR3 has 13 amino acids. In DNA form, the CDR3 reads TGTGCCAGCACCCTGACTAGCGGAGATGAGCAGTTCTTC. Translated: CASTLTSGDEQFF. The complete variable domain, with remaining parts taken from reference TRBV7-2 and TRBJ2-1, reads GAGVSQSPSNKVTEKGKDVELRCDPISGHTALYWYRQSLGQGLEFLIYFQGNSAPDKSGLPSDRFSAERTGGSVSTLTIQRTQQEDSAVYLCASTLTSGDEQFFGPGTRLTVL.

The CDR3 DNA follows: TGTGCCAGCAGCTCAACGGGGACAGGGTACAATGAGCAGTTCTTC. As protein: CASSSTGTGYNEQFF. This chain uses TRBV7-3 with TRBJ2-1, with TRBD1 matching over 9 bases. Germline V CDR1 and CDR2: SGHTA, FQGTGA. V dropped 4 bases and J dropped 4; count of bases not matched to a gene: 5. This CDR3 has 15 amino acids. Full variable domain (outside the CDR3, taken from reference TRBV7-3 and TRBJ2-1): GAGVSQTPSNKVTEKGKYVELRCDPISGHTALYWYRQSLGQGPEFLIYFQGTGAADDSGLPNDRFFAVRPEGSVSTLKIQRTERGDSAVYLCASSSTGTGYNEQFFGPGTRLTVL.

The V gene is TRBV29-1, the J gene TRBJ2-7, with 9 positions matching TRBD2. The V segment lost 1 base and the J segment 3 bases; nucleotides outside the gene matches: 4. The CDR3 has 14 amino acids. Germline CDR1 reads SQVTM; CDR2 reads ANQGSEA. The CDR3 DNA reads TGCAGCGTTGAAGGACTAGCGGAAGGCTACGAGCAGTACTTC. The encoded protein is CSVEGLAEGYEQYF.

This clonotype came up many times. The chain uses TRBV28 and TRBJ2-7; D perhaps matches TRBD2 (7 bases). Germline V lookup: CDR1 MDHEN, CDR2 SYDVKM. V was clipped by 5 bases and J by 0 bases, with 17 bases between them. The CDR3 sequence is 16 residues long. CDR3 protein: CASSPQGGASSYEQYF. The CDR3 DNA is TGTGCCAGCAGTCCACAGGGAGGGGCGAGCTCCTACGAGCAGTACTTC.

The sample holds a few counts of this clonotype. This chain joins TRBV28 and TRBJ1-5; 7 bases match TRBD1. The germline V gene encodes CDR1 MDHEN and CDR2 SYDVKM. The junction had 9 bases not matched to a gene; V was cut back by 10 bases and J by 12 bases. The CDR3 runs 11 residues. The CDR3 nucleotides are TGTGCCACCGGACAGGAGTTTTTCCAGCATTTT. This translates into CATGQEFFQHF.